This T cell receptor (beta chain) stems from a study of persistence of HIV-infected CD4 T cells. This was the immunoSEQ version 4 assay in survey mode. Sequenced by immunoSEQ multiplex PCR; TCRdb stores in-frame clones only, minus some. In the table there are about 41,000 clones, approximately 80% of which are singletons. An overlapping HIV-1 Gag peptide pool stimulated these cells at 1 ug/peptide/mL. Sorted nonresponding memory CD4+ T cells were CD40L-negative, CD69-negative, CD45RO-high. Comments on this clone: Its antigen is not known.

The V end was cut by 3 bases, the J end by 2 bases, with 9 bases between. CDR1 and CDR2 (germline): SGHNT, YYREEE (reference sequence). The CDR3 contains 13 residues. The sequencing used CD4+ T cells sorted from PBMCs after approximately 19-hour stimulation, collected from a patient who received antiretroviral therapy. This clonotype was obtained from an adult man with HIV who was CMV-seropositive. The chain has TRBV5-4 and TRBJ2-7, with D hard to call. This CDR3 reads CASSSVGTYEQYF. In DNA form, the CDR3 reads TGTGCCAGCAGCTCGGTGGGGACCTACGAGCAGTACTTC.